This TCR beta chain was identified during a study of T cell responses to AZD1222 COVID-19 vaccine. Clones were read by immunoSEQ multiplex PCR, and TCRdb kept only the in-frame ones, dropping some. The table has about 220,000 clones, just over 90% seen once; the top ten hold less than 1.2%. The V end was cut by 4 bases, the J end by 0 bases, with 13 bases between. The CDR3 is 16 amino acids. Germline V gene lookup returns CDR1 LNHDA and CDR2 SQIVND (reference sequence). V gene TRBV19 combines with J gene TRBJ1-5, with a possible D match to TRBD1 (5 bases). This clonotype was obtained from an adult in good health. The specimen was peripheral blood, collected on day 0 of MenACWY control vaccination. Written as DNA, the CDR3 is TGTGCCAGTAGTAGGTCCGGGACTTATAGCAATCAGCCCCAGCATTTT. It codes for CASSRSGTYSNQPQHF.